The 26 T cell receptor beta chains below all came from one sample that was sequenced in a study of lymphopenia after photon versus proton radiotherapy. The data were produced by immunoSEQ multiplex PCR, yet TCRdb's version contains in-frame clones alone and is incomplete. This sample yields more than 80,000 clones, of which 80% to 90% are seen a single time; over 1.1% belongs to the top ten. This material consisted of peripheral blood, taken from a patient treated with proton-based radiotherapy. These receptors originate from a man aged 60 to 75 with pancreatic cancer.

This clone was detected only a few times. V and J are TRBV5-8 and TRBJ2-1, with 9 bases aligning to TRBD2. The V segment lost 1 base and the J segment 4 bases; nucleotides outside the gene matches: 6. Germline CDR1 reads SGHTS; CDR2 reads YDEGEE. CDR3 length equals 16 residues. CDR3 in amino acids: CASSLSGTSPYNEQFF. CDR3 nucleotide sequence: TGTGCCAGCAGCTTGTCCGGGACTAGCCCTTACAATGAGCAGTTCTTC. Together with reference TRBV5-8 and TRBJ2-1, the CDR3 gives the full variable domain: EAGVTQSPTHLIKTRGQQATLRCSPISGHTSVYWYQQALGLGLQFLLWYDEGEERNRGNFPPRFSGRQFPNYSSELNVNALELEDSALYLCASSLSGTSPYNEQFFGPGTRLTVL.

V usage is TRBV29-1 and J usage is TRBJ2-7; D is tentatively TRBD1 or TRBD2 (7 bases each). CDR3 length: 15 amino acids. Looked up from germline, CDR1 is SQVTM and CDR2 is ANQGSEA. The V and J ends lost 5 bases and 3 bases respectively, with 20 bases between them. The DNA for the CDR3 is TGCAGCGTTCCCCGGGGAACAGGGGAGGGCTACGAGCAGTACTTC. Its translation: CSVPRGTGEGYEQYF.

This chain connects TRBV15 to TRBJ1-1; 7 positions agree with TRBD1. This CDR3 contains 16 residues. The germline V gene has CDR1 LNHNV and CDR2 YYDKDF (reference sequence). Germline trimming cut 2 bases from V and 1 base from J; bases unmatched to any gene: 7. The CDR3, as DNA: TGTGCCACCAGCAGAAGGGGCGGGACAGCGAACACTGAAGCTTTCTTT. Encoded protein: CATSRRGGTANTEAFF.

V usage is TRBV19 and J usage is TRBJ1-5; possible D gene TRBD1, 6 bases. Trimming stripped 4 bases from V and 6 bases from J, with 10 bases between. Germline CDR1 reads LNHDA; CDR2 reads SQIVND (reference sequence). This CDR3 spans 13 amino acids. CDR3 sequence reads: CASSSRGLQPQHF. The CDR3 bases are TGTGCCAGTAGTAGCAGGGGCCTTCAGCCCCAGCATTTT.

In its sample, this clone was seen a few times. This chain's CDR3 is CASSPGMNTEAFF. CDR3 coding DNA: TGTGCCAGCTCACCAGGGATGAACACTGAAGCTTTCTTT. The chain is built from TRBV18 and TRBJ1-1, with D uncertain. The CDR3 sequence is 13 residues long. CDR1 and CDR2 (germline): KGHSH, LQKENI. Trimming removed 2 bases at V and 0 bases at J, with 4 bases between.

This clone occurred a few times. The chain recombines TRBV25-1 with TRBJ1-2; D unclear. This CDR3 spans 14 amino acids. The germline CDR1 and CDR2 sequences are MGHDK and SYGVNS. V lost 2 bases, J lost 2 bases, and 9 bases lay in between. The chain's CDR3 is CASSEDNGNYGYTF. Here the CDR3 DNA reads TGTGCCAGCAGTGAAGATAACGGGAACTATGGCTACACCTTC.

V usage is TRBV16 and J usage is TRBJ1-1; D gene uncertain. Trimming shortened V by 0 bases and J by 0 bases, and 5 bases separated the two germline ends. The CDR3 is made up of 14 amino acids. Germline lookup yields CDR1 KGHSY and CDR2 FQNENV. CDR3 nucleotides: TGTGCCAGCAGCCAATCGAGGGTGAACACTGAAGCTTTCTTT. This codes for CASSQSRVNTEAFF.

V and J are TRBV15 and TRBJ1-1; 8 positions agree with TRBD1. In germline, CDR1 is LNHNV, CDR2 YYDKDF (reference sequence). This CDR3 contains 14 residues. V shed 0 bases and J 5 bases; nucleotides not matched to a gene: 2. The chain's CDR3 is CATSRERQGTEAFF. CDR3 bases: TGTGCCACCAGCAGAGAACGACAGGGGACTGAAGCTTTCTTT.

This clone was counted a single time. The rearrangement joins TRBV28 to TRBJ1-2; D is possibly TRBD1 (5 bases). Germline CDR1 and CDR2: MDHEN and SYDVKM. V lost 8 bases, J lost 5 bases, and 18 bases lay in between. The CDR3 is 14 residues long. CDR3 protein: CASAPAGGGYGYTF. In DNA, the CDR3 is TGTGCCAGCGCCCCGGCGGGGGGAGGGTATGGCTACACCTTC.

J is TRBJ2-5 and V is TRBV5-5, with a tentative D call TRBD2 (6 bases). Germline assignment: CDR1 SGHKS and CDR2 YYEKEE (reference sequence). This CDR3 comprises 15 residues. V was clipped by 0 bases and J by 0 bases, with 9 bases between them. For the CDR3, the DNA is TGTGCCAGCAGCTTGGTTAGCGGTGACCAAGAGACCCAGTACTTC. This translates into CASSLVSGDQETQYF.

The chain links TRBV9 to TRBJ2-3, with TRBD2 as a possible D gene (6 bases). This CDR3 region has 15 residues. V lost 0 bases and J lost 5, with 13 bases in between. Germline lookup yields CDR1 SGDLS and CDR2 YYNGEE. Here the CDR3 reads CASSVERGTGDTQYF. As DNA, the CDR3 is TGTGCCAGCAGCGTAGAGAGAGGGACTGGAGATACGCAGTATTTT.

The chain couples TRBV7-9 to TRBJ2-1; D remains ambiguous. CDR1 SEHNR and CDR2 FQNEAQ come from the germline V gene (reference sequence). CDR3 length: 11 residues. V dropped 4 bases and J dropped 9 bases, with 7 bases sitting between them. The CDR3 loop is CASSSRVEQFF. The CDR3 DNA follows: TGTGCCAGCAGCTCAAGGGTTGAGCAGTTCTTC.

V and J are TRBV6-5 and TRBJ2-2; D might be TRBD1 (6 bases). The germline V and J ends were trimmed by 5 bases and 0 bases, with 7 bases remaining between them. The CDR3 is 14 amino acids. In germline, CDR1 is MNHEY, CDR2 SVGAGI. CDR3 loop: CASSRTANTGELFF. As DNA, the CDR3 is TGTGCCAGCAGTCGGACAGCGAACACCGGGGAGCTGTTTTTT.

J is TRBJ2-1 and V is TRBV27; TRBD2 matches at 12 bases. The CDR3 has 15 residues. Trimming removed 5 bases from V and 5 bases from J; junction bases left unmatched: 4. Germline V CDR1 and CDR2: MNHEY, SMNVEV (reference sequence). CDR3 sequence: CASSHGLAGHNEQFF. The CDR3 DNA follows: TGTGCCAGCAGTCATGGACTAGCGGGACACAATGAGCAGTTCTTC.

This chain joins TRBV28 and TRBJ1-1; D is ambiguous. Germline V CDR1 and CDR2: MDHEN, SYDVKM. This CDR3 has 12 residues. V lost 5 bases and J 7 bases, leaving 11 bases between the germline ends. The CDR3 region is CASSSRVGEAFF. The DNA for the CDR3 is TGTGCCAGCAGTAGCCGGGTTGGTGAAGCTTTCTTT.

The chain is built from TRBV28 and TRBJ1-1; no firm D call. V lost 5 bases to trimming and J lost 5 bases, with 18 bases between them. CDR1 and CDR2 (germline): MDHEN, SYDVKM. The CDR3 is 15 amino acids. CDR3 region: CASSDQVGEGTEAFF. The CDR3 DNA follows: TGTGCCAGCAGTGATCAGGTTGGGGAAGGGACTGAAGCTTTCTTT.

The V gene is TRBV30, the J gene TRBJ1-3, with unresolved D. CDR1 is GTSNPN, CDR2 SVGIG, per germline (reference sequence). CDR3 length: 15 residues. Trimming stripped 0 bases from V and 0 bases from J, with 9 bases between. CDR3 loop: CAWSVIAYSGNTIYF. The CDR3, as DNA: TGTGCCTGGAGTGTAATTGCATACTCTGGAAACACCATATATTTT.

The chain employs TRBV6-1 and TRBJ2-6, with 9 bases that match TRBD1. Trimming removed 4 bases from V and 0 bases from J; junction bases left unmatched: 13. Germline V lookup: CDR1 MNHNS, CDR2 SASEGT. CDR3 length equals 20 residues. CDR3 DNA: TGTGCCAGCAGTGCGCTTACGACCGGGACAGGGAGCTCTGGGGCCAACGTCCTGACTTTC. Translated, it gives CASSALTTGTGSSGANVLTF.

CDR3 region: CAWGTGNGEQYF. In DNA, the CDR3 is TGTGCCTGGGGTACAGGGAATGGCGAGCAGTACTTC. This chain uses TRBV30 with TRBJ2-7; a possible D gene is TRBD1 (6 bases). The CDR3 runs to 12 residues. V lost 5 bases to trimming and J lost 6 bases, with 14 bases between them. Germline assignment: CDR1 GTSNPN and CDR2 SVGIG (reference sequence).

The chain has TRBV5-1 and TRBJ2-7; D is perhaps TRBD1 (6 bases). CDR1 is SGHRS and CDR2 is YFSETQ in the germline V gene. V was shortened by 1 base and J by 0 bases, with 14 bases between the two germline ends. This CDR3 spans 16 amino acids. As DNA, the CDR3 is TGCGCCAGCAGCTTGCGGCGAACAGGGAACTCCTACGAGCAGTACTTC. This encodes CASSLRRTGNSYEQYF.

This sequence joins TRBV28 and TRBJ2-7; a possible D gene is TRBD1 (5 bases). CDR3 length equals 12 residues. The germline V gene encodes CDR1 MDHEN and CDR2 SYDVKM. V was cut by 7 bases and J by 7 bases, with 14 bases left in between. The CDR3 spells CASKLGEGEQYF. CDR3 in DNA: TGTGCCAGCAAATTAGGGGAAGGGGAGCAGTACTTC.

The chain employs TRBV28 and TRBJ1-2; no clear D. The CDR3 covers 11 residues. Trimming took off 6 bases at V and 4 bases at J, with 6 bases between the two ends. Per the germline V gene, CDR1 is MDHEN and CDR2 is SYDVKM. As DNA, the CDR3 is TGTGCCAGCAGCTCTTCCTATGGCTACACCTTC. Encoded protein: CASSSSYGYTF.

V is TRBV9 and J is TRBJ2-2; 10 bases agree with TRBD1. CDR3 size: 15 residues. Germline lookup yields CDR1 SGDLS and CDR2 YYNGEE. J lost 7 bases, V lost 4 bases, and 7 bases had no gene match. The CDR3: CASSSGDRGIGELFF. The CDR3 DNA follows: TGTGCCAGCAGCTCAGGGGACAGGGGAATCGGGGAGCTGTTTTTT.

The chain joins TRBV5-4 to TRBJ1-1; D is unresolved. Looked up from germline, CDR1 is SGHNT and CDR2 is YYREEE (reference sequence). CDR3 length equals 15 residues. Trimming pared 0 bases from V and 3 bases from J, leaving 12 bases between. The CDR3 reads CASSLGSPQYTEAFF. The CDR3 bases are TGTGCCAGCAGCTTGGGGTCTCCCCAATACACTGAAGCTTTCTTT.

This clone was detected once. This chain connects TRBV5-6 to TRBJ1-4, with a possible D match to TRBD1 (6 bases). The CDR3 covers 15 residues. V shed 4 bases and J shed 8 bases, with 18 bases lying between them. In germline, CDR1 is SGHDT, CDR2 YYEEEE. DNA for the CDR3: TGTGCCAGCAGCCCTCTGGGACAACGGGAAGAAAAACTGTTTTTT. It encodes CASSPLGQREEKLFF.

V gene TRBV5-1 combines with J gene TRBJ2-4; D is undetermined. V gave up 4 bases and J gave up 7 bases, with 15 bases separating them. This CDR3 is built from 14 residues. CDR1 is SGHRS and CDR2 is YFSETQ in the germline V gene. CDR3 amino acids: CASSRSDFPNIQYF. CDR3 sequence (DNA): TGCGCCAGCAGCCGATCCGATTTCCCGAACATTCAGTACTTC.